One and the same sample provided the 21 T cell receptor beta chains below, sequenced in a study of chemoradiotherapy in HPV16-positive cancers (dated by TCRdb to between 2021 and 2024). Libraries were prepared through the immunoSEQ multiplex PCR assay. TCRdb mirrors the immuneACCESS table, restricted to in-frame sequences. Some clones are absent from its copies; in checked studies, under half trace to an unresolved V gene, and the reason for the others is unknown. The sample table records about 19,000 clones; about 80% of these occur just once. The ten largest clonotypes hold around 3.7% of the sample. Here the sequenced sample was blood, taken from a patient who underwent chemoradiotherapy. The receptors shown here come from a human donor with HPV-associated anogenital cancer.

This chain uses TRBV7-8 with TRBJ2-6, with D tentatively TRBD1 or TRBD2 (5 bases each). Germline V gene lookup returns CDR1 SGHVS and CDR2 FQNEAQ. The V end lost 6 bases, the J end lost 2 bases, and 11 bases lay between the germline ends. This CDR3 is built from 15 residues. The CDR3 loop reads CASSSWGTGANVLTF. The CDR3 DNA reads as TGTGCCAGCAGTTCCTGGGGGACTGGGGCCAACGTCCTGACTTTC.

CDR3 bases: TGTGCCAGTAGTCCAGAGCGGGACAGGGAGGGGGAGACCCAGTACTTC. It is translated as CASSPERDREGETQYF. The V call is TRBV19, the J call TRBJ2-5, with 9 bases lining up with TRBD1. The J segment lost 5 bases and the V segment lost 5 bases, leaving 12 bases of the junction unmatched. CDR3 size: 16 residues. Germline V gene data show CDR1 as LNHDA and CDR2 as SQIVND (reference sequence).

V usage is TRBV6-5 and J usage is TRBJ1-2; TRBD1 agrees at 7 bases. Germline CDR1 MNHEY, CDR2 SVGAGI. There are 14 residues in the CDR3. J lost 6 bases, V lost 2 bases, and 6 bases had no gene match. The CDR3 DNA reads TGTGCCAGCAGTTACCAGGGGGGGAAGAATGGCTACACCTTC. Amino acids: CASSYQGGKNGYTF.

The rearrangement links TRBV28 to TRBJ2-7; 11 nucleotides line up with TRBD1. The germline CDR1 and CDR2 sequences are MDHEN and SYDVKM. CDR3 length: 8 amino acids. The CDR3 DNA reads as TGTCGGACAGGGGGCCAGTACTTC. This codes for CRTGGQYF.

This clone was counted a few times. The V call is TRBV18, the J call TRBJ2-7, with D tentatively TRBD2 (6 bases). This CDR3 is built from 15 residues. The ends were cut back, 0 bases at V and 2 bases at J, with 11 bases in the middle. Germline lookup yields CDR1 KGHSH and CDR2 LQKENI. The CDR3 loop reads CASSPPRGGPYEQYF. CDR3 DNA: TGTGCCAGCTCACCACCTAGGGGAGGTCCCTACGAGCAGTACTTC.

The CDR3 loop is CASSHRQGSYEQYF. The CDR3 nucleotides read TGTGCCAGCAGTCACCGACAGGGGTCCTACGAGCAGTACTTC. J is TRBJ2-7 and V is TRBV27, with TRBD1 matching 8 bases. The junction had 4 bases not matched to a gene; V was cut back by 5 bases and J by 1 base. Germline loops: CDR1 MNHEY, CDR2 SMNVEV (reference sequence). This CDR3 contains 14 residues.

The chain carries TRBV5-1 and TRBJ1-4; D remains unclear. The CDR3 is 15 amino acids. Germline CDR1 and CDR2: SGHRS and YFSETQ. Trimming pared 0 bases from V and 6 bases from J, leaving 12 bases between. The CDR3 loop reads CASSLEGRRDEKLFF. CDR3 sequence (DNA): TGCGCCAGCAGCTTGGAAGGCCGGAGGGATGAAAAACTGTTTTTT. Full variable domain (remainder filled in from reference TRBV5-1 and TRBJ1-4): KAGVTQTPRYLIKTRGQQVTLSCSPISGHRSVSWYQQTPGQGLQFLFEYFSETQRNKGNFPGRFSGRQFSNSRSEMNVSTLELGDSALYLCASSLEGRRDEKLFFGSGTQLSVL.

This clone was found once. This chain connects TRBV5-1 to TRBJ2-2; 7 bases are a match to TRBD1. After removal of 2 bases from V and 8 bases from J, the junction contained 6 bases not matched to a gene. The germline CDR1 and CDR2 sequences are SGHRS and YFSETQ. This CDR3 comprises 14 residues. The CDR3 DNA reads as TGCGCCAGCAGCTTCGACAGGGCAGAAGGGGAGCTGTTTTTT. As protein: CASSFDRAEGELFF.

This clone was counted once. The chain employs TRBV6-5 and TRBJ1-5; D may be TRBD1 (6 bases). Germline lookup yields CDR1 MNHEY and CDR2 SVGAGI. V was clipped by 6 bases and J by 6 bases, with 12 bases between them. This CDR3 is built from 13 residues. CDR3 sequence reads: CASSPTGTQPQHF. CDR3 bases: TGTGCCAGCAGCCCCACAGGGACTCAGCCCCAGCATTTT.

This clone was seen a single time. CDR3 sequence (DNA): TGTGCCAGCAGTCCCCCGGGAGTTTCGGGGGGGAACACTGAAGCTTTCTTT. The encoded protein is CASSPPGVSGGNTEAFF. The genes are TRBV28 and TRBJ1-1; maybe TRBD1 (5 bases). The CDR3 covers 17 residues. Looked up from germline, CDR1 is MDHEN and CDR2 is SYDVKM. Trimming took off 5 bases at V and 1 base at J, with 20 bases between the two ends. Variable domain in full (rest from reference TRBV28 and TRBJ1-1): DVKVTQSSRYLVKRTGEKVFLECVQDMDHENMFWYRQDPGLGLRLIYFSYDVKMKEKGDIPEGYSVSREKKERFSLILESASTNQTSMYLCASSPPGVSGGNTEAFFGQGTRLTVV.

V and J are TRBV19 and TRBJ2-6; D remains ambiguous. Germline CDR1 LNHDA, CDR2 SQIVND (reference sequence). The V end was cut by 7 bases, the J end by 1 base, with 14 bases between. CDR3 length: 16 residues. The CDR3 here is CASIPSFGSGANVLTF. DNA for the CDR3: TGTGCCAGTATCCCTAGTTTTGGGTCTGGGGCCAACGTCCTGACTTTC.

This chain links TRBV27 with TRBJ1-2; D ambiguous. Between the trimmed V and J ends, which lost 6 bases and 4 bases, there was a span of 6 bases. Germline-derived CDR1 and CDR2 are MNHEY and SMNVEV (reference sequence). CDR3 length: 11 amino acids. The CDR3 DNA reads TGTGCCAGCAGGACTCCCTATGGCTACACCTTC. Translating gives CASRTPYGYTF.

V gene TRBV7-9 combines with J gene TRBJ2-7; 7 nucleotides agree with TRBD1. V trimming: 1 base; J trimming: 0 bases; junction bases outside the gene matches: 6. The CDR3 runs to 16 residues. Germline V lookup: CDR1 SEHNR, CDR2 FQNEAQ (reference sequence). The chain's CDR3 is CASSLVLTGSSYEQYF. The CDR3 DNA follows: TGTGCCAGCAGCTTAGTCCTGACAGGGAGCTCCTACGAGCAGTACTTC.

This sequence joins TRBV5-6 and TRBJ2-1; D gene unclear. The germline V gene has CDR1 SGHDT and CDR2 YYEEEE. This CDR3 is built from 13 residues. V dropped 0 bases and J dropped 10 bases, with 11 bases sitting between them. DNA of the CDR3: TGTGCCAGCAGCTTGGGTAGGGTTTGGGAGCAGTTCTTC. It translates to CASSLGRVWEQFF. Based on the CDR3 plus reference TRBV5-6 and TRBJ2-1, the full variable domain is DAGVTQSPTHLIKTRGQQVTLRCSPKSGHDTVSWYQQALGQGPQFIFQYYEEEERQRGNFPDRFSGHQFPNYSSELNVNALLLGDSALYLCASSLGRVWEQFFGPGTRLTVL.

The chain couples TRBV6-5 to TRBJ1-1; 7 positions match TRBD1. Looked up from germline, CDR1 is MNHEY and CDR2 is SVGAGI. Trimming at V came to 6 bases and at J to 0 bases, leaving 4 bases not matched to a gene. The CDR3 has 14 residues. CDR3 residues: CASSRGSLNTEAFF. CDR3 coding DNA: TGTGCCAGCAGCAGGGGGTCGCTGAACACTGAAGCTTTCTTT.

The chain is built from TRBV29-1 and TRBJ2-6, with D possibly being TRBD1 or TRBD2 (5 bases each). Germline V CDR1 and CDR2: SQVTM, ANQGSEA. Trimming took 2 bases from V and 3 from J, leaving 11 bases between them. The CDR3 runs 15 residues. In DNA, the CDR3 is TGCAGCGTTGAATTCGGGGCGGGTGGGGCCAACGTCCTGACTTTC. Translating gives CSVEFGAGGANVLTF.

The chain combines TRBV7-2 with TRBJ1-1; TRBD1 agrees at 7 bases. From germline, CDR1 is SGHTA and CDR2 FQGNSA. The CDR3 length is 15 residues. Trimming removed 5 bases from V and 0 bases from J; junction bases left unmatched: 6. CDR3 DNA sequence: TGTGCCAGCAGCCGGGACAGCCTATTGAACACTGAAGCTTTCTTT. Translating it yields CASSRDSLLNTEAFF. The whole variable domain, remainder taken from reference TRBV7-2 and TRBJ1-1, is GAGVSQSPSNKVTEKGKDVELRCDPISGHTALYWYRQSLGQGLEFLIYFQGNSAPDKSGLPSDRFSAERTGGSVSTLTIQRTQQEDSAVYLCASSRDSLLNTEAFFGQGTRLTVV.

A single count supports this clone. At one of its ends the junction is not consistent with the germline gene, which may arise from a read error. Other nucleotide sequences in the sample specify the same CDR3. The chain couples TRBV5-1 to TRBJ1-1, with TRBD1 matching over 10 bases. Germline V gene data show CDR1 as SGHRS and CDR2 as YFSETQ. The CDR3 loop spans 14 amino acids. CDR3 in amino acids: CASSVGTGDTEAFF. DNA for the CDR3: TGCGCCAGCAGCGTTGGGACAGGGGACACCGAAGCTTTCTTT.

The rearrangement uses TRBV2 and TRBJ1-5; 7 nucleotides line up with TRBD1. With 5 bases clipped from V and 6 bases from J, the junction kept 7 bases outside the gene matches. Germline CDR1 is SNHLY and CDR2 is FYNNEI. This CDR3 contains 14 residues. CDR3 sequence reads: CASSPQGGGQPQHF. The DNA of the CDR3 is TGTGCCAGCAGTCCTCAGGGGGGGGGTCAGCCCCAGCATTTT.

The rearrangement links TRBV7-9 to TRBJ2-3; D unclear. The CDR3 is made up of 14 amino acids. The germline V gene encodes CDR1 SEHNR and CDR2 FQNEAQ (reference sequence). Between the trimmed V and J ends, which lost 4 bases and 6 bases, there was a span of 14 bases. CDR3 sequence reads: CASSSYGPRDTQYF. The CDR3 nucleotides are TGTGCCAGCAGCTCCTACGGGCCTCGTGATACGCAGTATTTT.

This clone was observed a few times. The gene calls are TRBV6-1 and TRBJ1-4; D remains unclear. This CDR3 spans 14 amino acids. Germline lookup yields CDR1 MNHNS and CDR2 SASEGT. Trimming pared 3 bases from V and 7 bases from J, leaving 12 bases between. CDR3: CASSDADWVEKLFF. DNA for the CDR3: TGTGCCAGCAGTGACGCTGACTGGGTTGAAAAACTGTTTTTT.